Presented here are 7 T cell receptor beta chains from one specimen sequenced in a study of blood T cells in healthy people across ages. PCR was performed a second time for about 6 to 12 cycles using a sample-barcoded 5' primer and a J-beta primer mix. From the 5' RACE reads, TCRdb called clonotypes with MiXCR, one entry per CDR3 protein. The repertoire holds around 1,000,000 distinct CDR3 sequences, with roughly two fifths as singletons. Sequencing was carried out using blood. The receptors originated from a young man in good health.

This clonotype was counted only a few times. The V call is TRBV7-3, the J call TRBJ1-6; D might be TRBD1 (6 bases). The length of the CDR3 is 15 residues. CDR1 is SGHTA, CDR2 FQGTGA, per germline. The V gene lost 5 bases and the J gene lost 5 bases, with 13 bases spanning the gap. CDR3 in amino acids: CASSRGTPNNSPLHF. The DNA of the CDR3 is TGTGCCAGCAGCAGAGGGACACCCAATAATTCACCCCTCCACTTT.

CDR3 bases: TGCAGTGCCAGCGGTCAGGGGATTAACTATGGCTACACCTTC. It specifies CSASGQGINYGYTF. The gene calls are TRBV20-1 and TRBJ1-2; weak D call: TRBD1 (6 bases). The CDR3 sequence is 14 residues long. The V end lost 6 bases, the J end lost 1 base, and 15 bases lay between the germline ends. Germline V gene data show CDR1 as DFQATT and CDR2 as SNEGSKA (reference sequence).

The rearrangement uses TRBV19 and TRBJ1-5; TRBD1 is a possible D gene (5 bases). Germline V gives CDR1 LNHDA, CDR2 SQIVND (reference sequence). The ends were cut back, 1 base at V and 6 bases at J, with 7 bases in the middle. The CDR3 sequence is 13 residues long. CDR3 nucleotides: TGTGCCAGTAGTATAGCGGGGGGTCAGCCCCAGCATTTT. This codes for CASSIAGGQPQHF.

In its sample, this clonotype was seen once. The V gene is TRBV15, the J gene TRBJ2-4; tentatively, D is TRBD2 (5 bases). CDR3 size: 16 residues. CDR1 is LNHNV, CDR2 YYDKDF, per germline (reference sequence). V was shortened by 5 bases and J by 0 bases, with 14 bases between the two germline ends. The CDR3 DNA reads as TGTGCCACCAGCGCACGGAGGACCCTAGCCAAAAACATTCAGTACTTC. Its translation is CATSARRTLAKNIQYF.

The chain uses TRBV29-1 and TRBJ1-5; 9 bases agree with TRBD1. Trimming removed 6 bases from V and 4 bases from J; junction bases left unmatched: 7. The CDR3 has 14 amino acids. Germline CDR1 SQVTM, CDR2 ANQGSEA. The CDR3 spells CSVNAGTGNQPQHF. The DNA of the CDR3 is TGCAGCGTCAACGCCGGGACAGGGAATCAGCCCCAGCATTTT. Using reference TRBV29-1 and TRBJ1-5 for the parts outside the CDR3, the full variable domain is SAVISQKPSRDICQRGTSLTIQCQVDSQVTMMFWYRQQPGQSLTLIATANQGSEATYESGFVIDKFPISRPNLTFSTLTVSNMSPEDSSIYLCSVNAGTGNQPQHFGDGTRLSIL.

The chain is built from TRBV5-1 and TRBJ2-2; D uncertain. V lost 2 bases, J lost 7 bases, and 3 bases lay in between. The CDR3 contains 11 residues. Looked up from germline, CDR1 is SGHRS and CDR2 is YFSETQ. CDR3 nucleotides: TGCGCCAGCAGCTTTCGCGGGGAGCTGTTTTTT. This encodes CASSFRGELFF.

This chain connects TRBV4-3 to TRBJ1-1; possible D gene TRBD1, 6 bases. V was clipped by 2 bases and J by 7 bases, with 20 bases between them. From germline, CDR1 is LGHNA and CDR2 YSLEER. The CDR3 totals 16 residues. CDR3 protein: CASSQTLTRTVGEAFF. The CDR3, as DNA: TGCGCCAGCAGCCAAACCCTTACTCGGACAGTCGGTGAAGCTTTCTTT.